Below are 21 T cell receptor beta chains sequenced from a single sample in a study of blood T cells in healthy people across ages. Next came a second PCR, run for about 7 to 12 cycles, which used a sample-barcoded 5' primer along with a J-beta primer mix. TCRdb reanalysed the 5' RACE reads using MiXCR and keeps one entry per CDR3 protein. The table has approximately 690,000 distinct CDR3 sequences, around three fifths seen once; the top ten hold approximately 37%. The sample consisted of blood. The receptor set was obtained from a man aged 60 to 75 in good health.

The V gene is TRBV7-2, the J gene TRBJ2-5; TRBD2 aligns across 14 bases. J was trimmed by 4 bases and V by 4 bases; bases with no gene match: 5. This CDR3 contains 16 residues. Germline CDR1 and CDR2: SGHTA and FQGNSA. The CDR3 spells CASSSGLAGAGETQYF. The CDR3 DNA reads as TGTGCCAGCAGCTCGGGACTAGCGGGGGCGGGAGAGACCCAGTACTTC.

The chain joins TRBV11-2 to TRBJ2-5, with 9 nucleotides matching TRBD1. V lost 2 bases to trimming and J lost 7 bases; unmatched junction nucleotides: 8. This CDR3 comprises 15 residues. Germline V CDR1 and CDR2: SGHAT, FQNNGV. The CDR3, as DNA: TGTGCCAGCAGCTTAAGGGGACAGGGACCAGGGACCCAGTACTTC. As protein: CASSLRGQGPGTQYF.

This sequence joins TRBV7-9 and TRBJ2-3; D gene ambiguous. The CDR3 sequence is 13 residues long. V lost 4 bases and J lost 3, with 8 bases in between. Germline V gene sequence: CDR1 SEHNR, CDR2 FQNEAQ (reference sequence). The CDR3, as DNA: TGTGCCAGCAGCTCCGCGGCAACAGATACGCAGTATTTT. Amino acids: CASSSAATDTQYF.

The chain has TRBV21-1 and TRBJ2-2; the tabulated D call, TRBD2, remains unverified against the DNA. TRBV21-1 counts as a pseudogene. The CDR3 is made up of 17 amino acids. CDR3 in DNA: TGTGCCATCCCGTGTGTAGCGGGGCACGCGAACACCGGGGAGCTGTTTTTT. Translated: CAIPCVAGHANTGELFF.

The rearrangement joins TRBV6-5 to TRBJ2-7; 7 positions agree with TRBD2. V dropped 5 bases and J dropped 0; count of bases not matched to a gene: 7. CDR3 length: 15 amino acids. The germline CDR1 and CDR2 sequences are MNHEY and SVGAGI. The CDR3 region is CASSQSGVSSYEQYF. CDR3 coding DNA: TGTGCCAGCAGTCAGAGCGGGGTAAGCTCCTACGAGCAGTACTTC.

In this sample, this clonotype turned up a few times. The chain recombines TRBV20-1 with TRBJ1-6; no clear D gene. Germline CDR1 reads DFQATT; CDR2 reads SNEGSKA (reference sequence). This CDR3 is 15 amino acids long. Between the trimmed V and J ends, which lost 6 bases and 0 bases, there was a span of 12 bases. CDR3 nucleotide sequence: TGCAGTGCGTGGATAGGGAGCTCCTATAATTCACCCCTCCACTTT. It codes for CSAWIGSSYNSPLHF.

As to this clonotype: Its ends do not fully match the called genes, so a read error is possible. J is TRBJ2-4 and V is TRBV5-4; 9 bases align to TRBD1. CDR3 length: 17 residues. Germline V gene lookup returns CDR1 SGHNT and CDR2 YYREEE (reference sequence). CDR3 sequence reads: CASSFGQGSLAKNSQYF. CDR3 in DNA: TGTGCCAGCAGCTTTGGACAGGGGTCATTAGCCAAAAACAGTCAGTACTTC.

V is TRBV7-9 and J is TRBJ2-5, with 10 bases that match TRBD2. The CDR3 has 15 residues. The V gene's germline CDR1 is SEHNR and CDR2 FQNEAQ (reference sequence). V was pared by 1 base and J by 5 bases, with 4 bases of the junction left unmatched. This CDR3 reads CASSLGSSGGETQYF. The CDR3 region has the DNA TGTGCCAGCAGCTTAGGGTCTAGCGGGGGTGAGACCCAGTACTTC.

CDR3 coding DNA: TGTGCCAGCAGCGAGCTGACTAGATACAATGAGCAGTTCTTC. Its protein product is CASSELTRYNEQFF. V usage is TRBV5-6 and J usage is TRBJ2-1, with TRBD2 as a possible D gene (6 bases). The germline V gene has CDR1 SGHDT and CDR2 YYEEEE. This CDR3 comprises 14 residues. Trimming took 4 bases from V and 4 from J, leaving 12 bases between them.

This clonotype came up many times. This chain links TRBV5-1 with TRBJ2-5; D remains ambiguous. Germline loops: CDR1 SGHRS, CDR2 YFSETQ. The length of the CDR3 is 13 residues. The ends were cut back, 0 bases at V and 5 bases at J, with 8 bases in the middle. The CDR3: CASSLGGSETQYF. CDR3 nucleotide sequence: TGCGCCAGCAGCTTGGGGGGTTCGGAGACCCAGTACTTC. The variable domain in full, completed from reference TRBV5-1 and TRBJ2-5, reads KAGVTQTPRYLIKTRGQQVTLSCSPISGHRSVSWYQQTPGQGLQFLFEYFSETQRNKGNFPGRFSGRQFSNSRSEMNVSTLELGDSALYLCASSLGGSETQYFGPGTRLLVL.

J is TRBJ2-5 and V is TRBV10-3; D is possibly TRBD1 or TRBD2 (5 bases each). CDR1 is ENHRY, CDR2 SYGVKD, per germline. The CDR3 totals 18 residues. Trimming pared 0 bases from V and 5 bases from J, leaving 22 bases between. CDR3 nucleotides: TGTGCCATCAGTGAGTCGAAGGGCACTTCGGGGCCTGGGGAGACCCAGTACTTC. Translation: CAISESKGTSGPGETQYF.

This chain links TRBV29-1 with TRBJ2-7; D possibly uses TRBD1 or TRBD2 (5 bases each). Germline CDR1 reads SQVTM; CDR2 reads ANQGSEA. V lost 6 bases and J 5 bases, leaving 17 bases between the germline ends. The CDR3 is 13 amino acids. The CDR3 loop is CSVAQGVGNEQYF. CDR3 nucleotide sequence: TGCAGCGTCGCTCAGGGAGTAGGGAACGAGCAGTACTTC.

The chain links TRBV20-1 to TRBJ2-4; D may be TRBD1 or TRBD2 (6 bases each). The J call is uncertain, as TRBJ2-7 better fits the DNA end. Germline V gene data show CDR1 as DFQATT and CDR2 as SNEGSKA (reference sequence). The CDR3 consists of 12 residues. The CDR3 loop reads CSARDNSYEQYF. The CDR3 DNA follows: TGCAGTGCGCGGGACAACTCCTACGAGCAGTACTTC.

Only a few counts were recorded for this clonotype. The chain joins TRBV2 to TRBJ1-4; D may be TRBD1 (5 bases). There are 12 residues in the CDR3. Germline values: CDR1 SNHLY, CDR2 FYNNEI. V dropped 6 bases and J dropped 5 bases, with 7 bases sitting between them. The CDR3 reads CASRAGNEKLFF. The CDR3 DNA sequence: TGTGCCAGCAGGGCAGGGAATGAAAAACTGTTTTTT.

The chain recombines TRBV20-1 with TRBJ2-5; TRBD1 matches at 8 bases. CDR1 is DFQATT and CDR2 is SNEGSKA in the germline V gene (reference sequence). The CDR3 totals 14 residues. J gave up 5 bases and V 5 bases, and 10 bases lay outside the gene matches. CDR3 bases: TGCAGTGCTCCCCGGACAGGGAGGAGGGAGACCCAGTACTTC. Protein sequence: CSAPRTGRRETQYF.

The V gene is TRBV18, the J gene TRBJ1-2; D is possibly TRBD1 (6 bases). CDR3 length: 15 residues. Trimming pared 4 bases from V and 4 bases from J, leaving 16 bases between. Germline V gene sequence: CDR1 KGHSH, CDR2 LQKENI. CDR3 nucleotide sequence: TGTGCCAGCTCACTGAGTGGGGGCGTTGGCTATGGCTACACCTTC. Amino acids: CASSLSGGVGYGYTF.

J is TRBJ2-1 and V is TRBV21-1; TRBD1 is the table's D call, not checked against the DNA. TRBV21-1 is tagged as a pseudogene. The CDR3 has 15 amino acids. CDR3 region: CASSKQGDSTNEQFF. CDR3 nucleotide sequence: TGTGCCAGCAGCAAACAGGGGGACTCCACCAATGAGCAGTTCTTC.

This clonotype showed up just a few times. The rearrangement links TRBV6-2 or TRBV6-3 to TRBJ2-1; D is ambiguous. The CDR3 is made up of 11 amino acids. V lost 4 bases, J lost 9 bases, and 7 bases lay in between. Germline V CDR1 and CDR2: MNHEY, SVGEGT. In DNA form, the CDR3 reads TGTGCCAGCAGTTCCCGCCGTGAGCAGTTCTTC. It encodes CASSSRREQFF.

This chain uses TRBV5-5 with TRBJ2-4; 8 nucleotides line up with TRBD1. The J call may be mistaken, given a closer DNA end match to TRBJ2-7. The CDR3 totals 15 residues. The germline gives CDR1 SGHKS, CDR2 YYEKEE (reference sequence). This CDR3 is CASSLAQGASYEQYF. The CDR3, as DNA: TGTGCCAGCAGCTTGGCCCAGGGGGCGTCCTACGAGCAGTACTTC.

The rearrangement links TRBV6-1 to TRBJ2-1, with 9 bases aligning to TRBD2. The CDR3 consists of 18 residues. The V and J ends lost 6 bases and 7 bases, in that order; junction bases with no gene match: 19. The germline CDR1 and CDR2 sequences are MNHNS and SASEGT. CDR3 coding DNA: TGTGCCAGCAGGGCCCGTGGTTCGCGGGGGGGTACGTTGAATGAGCAGTTCTTC. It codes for CASRARGSRGGTLNEQFF.

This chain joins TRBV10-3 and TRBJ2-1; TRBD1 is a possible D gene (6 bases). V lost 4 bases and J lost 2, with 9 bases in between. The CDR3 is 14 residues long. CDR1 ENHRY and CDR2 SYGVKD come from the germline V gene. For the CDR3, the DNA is TGTGCCATCAGTGGACAGGTTCCCTACAATGAGCAGTTCTTC. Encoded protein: CAISGQVPYNEQFF.